This TCR beta chain was retrieved from a study of identical twins. Study conclusions and caveats: One should note that invariant MAIT and iNKT cells could partly confound zero-insertion analyses. The same donors were not followed; conclusions instead depended on cross-sectional statistical analysis.

This clonotype was recorded a few times. What it recognizes is unknown. Each donor (without exception) was a healthy Caucasian. A universal primer binding site was introduced by template switching. The final cDNA contained unique molecular identifiers. TCRdb reanalysed the 5' RACE reads using MiXCR and keeps one entry per CDR3 protein. There are 450,000 or so distinct CDR3 sequences in the sample; approximately 15% occur only once, and roughly 0.5% lies in the top ten. The CDR3 has 14 amino acids. From germline, CDR1 is DFQATT and CDR2 SNEGSKA (reference sequence). Germline trimming cut 5 bases from V and 4 bases from J; bases unmatched to any gene: 8. The sample was also reused in another study, on yellow fever vaccine responses in identical twins.

The sequence derives from a woman aged 18-35 years in good health. Sequencing input: CD4+ T cells sorted from blood. The chain combines TRBV20-1 with TRBJ2-5; the match to TRBD2 covers 9 bases. CDR3 DNA sequence: TGCAGTGCTCCTTTAGCGGGGGCTGGAGAGACCCAGTACTTC. It codes for CSAPLAGAGETQYF.